This is a list of T cell receptor beta chains from one sample in a study of blood T cell repertoires in COVID-19. Data came from immunoSEQ multiplex PCR; TCRdb stores just in-frame clones and leaves some out. The table shows about 170,000 clones, with more than 70% occurring only once. Sequences were obtained from peripheral blood. The receptor set was obtained from a woman older than 75 with active or convalescent COVID-19. CDR3s leave out the opening cysteine and the closing phenylalanine or tryptophan. A D gene is named only where the DNA matches it firmly.

J gene | D gene | V gene | CDR3 protein
TRBJ1-2 | TRBD1 | TRBV5-1 | ASSNGQGAGGYT
TRBJ2-1 | NA | TRBV28 | ASSPGRKQF
TRBJ2-1 | TRBD2 | TRBV5-4 | ASSLGGGRAFNEQF
TRBJ2-2 | TRBD1 | TRBV12-5 | ASGWAQGDNTGELF
TRBJ2-1 | NA | TRBV2 | ASSDQGSLTYNEQF
TRBJ2-2 | TRBD2 | TRBV4-1 | ASSQELLAGRGELF
TRBJ2-1 | NA | TRBV7-3 | ASSSQSSGDEQF
TRBJ2-1 | NA | TRBV2 | ASSSQGLGRAGNEQF
TRBJ1-1 | TRBD1 | TRBV7-9 | ASSLSGTGDEAF
TRBJ2-3 | TRBD2 | TRBV6-5 | ASSPWTSGTDTQY
TRBJ1-5 | NA | TRBV6-5 | ASSYSGASNQPQH
TRBJ1-4 | NA | TRBV5-6 | ASSRKPLRGIEKLF
TRBJ2-7 | TRBD1 | TRBV2 | ASSGTGYEQY
TRBJ2-3 | NA | TRBV5-4 | ASSLKEGPTDTQY
TRBJ1-1 | TRBD1 | TRBV11-3 | ASSQGDTEAF
TRBJ2-1 | TRBD2 | TRBV2 | ASSDRREMSNEQF
TRBJ2-5 | NA | TRBV7-2 | ASSLARGGLQETQY
TRBJ2-7 | NA | TRBV9 | ASSDPLRGSYEQY
TRBJ1-3 | TRBD1 | TRBV9 | ASSTRTGRSGNTIY
TRBJ2-1 | TRBD1 | TRBV28 | ASSLSLRDRGSYNEQF
TRBJ2-1 | NA | TRBV30 | AWSVFKADNEQF
TRBJ2-5 | TRBD2 | TRBV9 | ASSASSGQETQY
TRBJ2-5 | NA | TRBV27 | ASSLGGVRAAQY
TRBJ1-4 | TRBD1 | TRBV14 | ASSRRDRGLANEKLF
TRBJ1-3 | TRBD1 | TRBV7-2 | ASSLQGALGNTIY
TRBJ2-5 | TRBD2 | TRBV3-1/TRBV3-2 | ASSQSTGGQETQY
TRBJ1-1 | NA | TRBV2 | ASEYQRESEAF
TRBJ1-1 | TRBD1 | TRBV5-1 | ASSRDRGNTEAF
TRBJ1-6 | NA | TRBV10-3 | AISGGGDSPLH
TRBJ2-2 | TRBD2 | TRBV18 | ASSLGLASTGELF
TRBJ2-1 | TRBD2 | TRBV18 | ASSPLYVAGGISNEQF
TRBJ2-1 | NA | TRBV19 | ASSFASTYNEQF
TRBJ2-7 | TRBD2 | TRBV28 | ASLSSGSHEQY
TRBJ1-2 | TRBD1 | TRBV11-2 | ASKIGTGDGYGYT
TRBJ1-1 | NA | TRBV5-1 | ASSLGVGQMNTEAF
TRBJ2-3 | TRBD2 | TRBV10-3 | AISESSGMTSTDTQY
TRBJ2-1 | TRBD2 | TRBV4-1 | ASSLPPTSGDNEQF
TRBJ2-3 | NA | TRBV5-1 | ASSLGQPPDTQY
TRBJ2-1 | TRBD2 | TRBV7-9 | ASSSRTSRNNEQF
TRBJ1-2 | TRBD1 | TRBV5-1 | ASSPGTGVNYGYT
TRBJ2-5 | NA | TRBV6-6 | ASSHPGGKRQY
TRBJ2-5 | TRBD2 | TRBV5-5 | ASSDTSGGETQY
TRBJ2-3 | NA | TRBV19 | ASSIAAGPTDTQY
TRBJ2-5 | TRBD1 | TRBV7-9 | ASSLSQGVIQETQY
TRBJ2-2 | TRBD2 | TRBV12-5 | ASGLGGSGELF
TRBJ1-5 | NA | TRBV19 | ASSSGGYQPQH
TRBJ1-5 | TRBD1 | TRBV5-1 | ASSLGQGDQPQH